The next 18 T cell receptor beta chains were all read from a single sample in a study of tissue T cells after allogeneic stem cell transplantation. TCRdb keeps only in-frame clones here, not all; method: immunoSEQ multiplex PCR. The sample lists around 7,700 clones, roughly 34% occurring once. Described time point: mouse harvest day 14 after allogeneic transplant. Each mouse received 10^7 T-cell-depleted marrow cells plus 10^6 splenic CD5+ T cells by tail vein. Sequenced: skin. The receptors were sampled from a female BALB/c mouse given C57BL/6 T cells with graft-versus-host disease after an allogeneic hematopoietic cell transplant.

In regard to this clone: Gene names refer to mouse genes. The sequenced fragment ends 1 residue before the CDR3 boundary, so the rest is inferred from the germline J gene. The chain is built from TRBV12-1 and TRBJ2-4; 11 nucleotides match TRBD2. The CDR3 runs to 17 residues. Germline trimming cut 2 bases from V and 0 bases from J; bases unmatched to any gene: 6. From germline, CDR1 is SGHSN and CDR2 HYEKVE. CDR3 loop: CASSPPGLGVSQNTLYF. CDR3 DNA (partial): TGTGCCAGCTCTCCTCCGGGACTGGGGGTTAGTCAAAACACCTTGTAC.

This clone has a handful of counts. Gene and germline names: mouse. CDR3 bases read: TGTGCCAGCAGTCTGTGGGGGAGGAACACCGGGCAGCTCTAC. Amino acid sequence: CASSLWGRNTGQLY. The whole CDR3 is CASSLWGRNTGQLYF. This chain links TRBV26 with TRBJ2-2; the D gene could be TRBD1 or TRBD2 (5 bases each). The read terminates 1 residue before the CDR3 end, so the remaining end is supplied by the germline J gene. The V gene lost 1 base and the J gene lost 2 bases, with 8 bases spanning the gap. The CDR3 contains 15 residues. Germline CDR1 is KGHPV and CDR2 is FQNQEV (reference sequence). The full variable domain, with the rest looked up from reference TRBV26 and TRBJ2-2, is NSKVIQTPRYLVKGQGQKAKMRCIPEKGHPVVFWYQQNKNNEFKFLINFQNQEVLQQIDMTEKRFSAECPSNSPCSLEIQSSEAGDSALYLCASSLWGRNTGQLYFGEGSKLTVL.

On this clone itself: Gene names refer to mouse genes. The read ends 1 residue early relative to the CDR3; the germline J gene fills the gap. This chain links TRBV13-2 with TRBJ2-1; a possible D gene is TRBD1 (6 bases). Germline CDR1 and CDR2: NNHNN and SYGAGS (reference sequence). Trimming took 0 bases from V and 2 from J, leaving 9 bases between them. The CDR3 is made up of 15 amino acids. CDR3 sequence: CASGDARGYYAEQFF. CDR3 bases read: TGTGCCAGCGGTGATGCTAGGGGGTACTATGCTGAGCAGTTC.

This clone appeared a single time. Genes here carry mouse names. The CDR3 is cut off 1 residue early in the read; its end comes from the germline J gene. The chain links TRBV26 to TRBJ2-3; D might be TRBD1 (5 bases). The CDR3 runs to 15 residues. V lost 1 base and J 0 bases, leaving 8 bases between the germline ends. Looked up from germline, CDR1 is KGHPV and CDR2 is FQNQEV (reference sequence). The CDR3 is CASSLFRASAETLYF. The CDR3 DNA, read in part, is TGTGCCAGCAGTCTGTTCAGGGCAAGTGCAGAAACGCTGTAT.

With regard to this clone: Germline and genes: mouse. The read halts 1 residue ahead of the CDR3 end, with the missing end drawn from the germline J gene. The genes are TRBV26 and TRBJ1-6; D perhaps matches TRBD1 (5 bases). TRBJ1-6 is treated as an ORF (open reading frame) with a function not yet certain. The CDR3 totals 14 residues. V was pared by 2 bases and J by 3 bases, with 5 bases between. Germline CDR1 and CDR2: KGHPV and FQNQEV (reference sequence). The CDR3 region is CASSLQGYNSPLYF. The part of the CDR3 DNA that was read is TGTGCCAGCAGTCTGCAGGGCTATAATTCGCCCCTCTAC.

As for this clone: Here the gene names and germline are mouse. The missing CDR3 end, 1 residue past where the read stops, is filled in from the germline J gene. The rearrangement joins TRBV26 to TRBJ1-1; 7 nucleotides align to TRBD1. The CDR3 has 14 residues. Germline trimming cut 6 bases from V and 2 bases from J; bases unmatched to any gene: 6. CDR1 KGHPV and CDR2 FQNQEV come from the germline V gene (reference sequence). Partial CDR3 DNA: TGTGCCAGCAGCCTTACAGGGGATAACACAGAAGTCTTC. Its translation is CASSLTGDNTEVF. The entire CDR3 protein reads CASSLTGDNTEVFF.

Details on this clone: Genes here carry mouse names. With the read ending 1 residue before the CDR3 end, the germline J gene is used to fill in that end. The rearrangement uses TRBV1 and TRBJ2-2, with 10 bases matching TRBD2. With 6 bases clipped from V and 0 bases from J, the junction kept 4 bases outside the gene matches. Germline CDR1 reads NSQYPW; CDR2 reads LRSPGD (reference sequence). The CDR3 spans 16 residues. The CDR3 reads CTCRRLGGSNTGQLYF. The covered CDR3 bases are TGCACCTGCAGAAGACTGGGGGGCTCAAACACCGGGCAGCTCTAC.

About this clone: The genes and germline here are from mouse. Read data end 1 residue before the CDR3 end; the end is taken from the germline J gene. The chain recombines TRBV16 with TRBJ1-1; D is unclear. Germline values: CDR1 SGHSA, CDR2 FRNQAP. Trimming stripped 0 bases from V and 2 bases from J, with 16 bases between. The CDR3 sequence is 17 residues long. The sequenced CDR3 bases are TGTGCAAGCAGCTTAGAACCTCCCCGGGGAGGCAACACAGAAGTCTTC. Protein sequence: CASSLEPPRGGNTEVF. The entire CDR3 reads CASSLEPPRGGNTEVFF.

About this clone itself: Genes and germline are mouse. The read is 1 residue too short to cover the CDR3 end, so that end is filled in from the germline J gene. This chain connects TRBV26 to TRBJ2-5; TRBD2 aligns across 7 bases. The CDR3 sequence is 14 residues long. Per germline, CDR1 KGHPV and CDR2 FQNQEV (reference sequence). J gave up 6 bases and V 4 bases, and 7 bases lay outside the gene matches. CDR3 DNA, as far as it was read: TGTGCCAGCAGTCCCCCTGGGGGAGTGGACACCCAGTAC. Translating gives CASSPPGGVDTQY. The complete CDR3 protein is CASSPPGGVDTQYF.

This clone showed up just a few times. Gene names are mouse gene names. The CDR3 extends 1 residue past the end of the read, so its final part is completed from the germline J gene. The V and J genes are TRBV3 and TRBJ1-6, with TRBD1 as a possible D gene (5 bases). TRBJ1-6 is given ORF status, its function remaining uncertain. CDR1 is SNHLY, CDR2 FYNGKV, per germline (reference sequence). The CDR3 runs to 15 residues. Trimming took off 5 bases at V and 1 base at J, with 9 bases between the two ends. The CDR3 spells CASSPDISYNSPLYF. CDR3 bases read: TGTGCCAGCAGCCCGGACATATCCTATAATTCGCCCCTCTAC.

This clone is labeled medium-sized. Gene names are the mouse ones. The sequence runs out 1 residue before the end of the CDR3; the remainder is reconstructed from the germline J gene. The genes are TRBV26 and TRBJ2-1; D perhaps matches TRBD1 (6 bases). Germline V gene data show CDR1 as KGHPV and CDR2 as FQNQEV (reference sequence). CDR3 length equals 13 residues. V lost 4 bases to trimming and J lost 5 bases, with 9 bases between them. The CDR3 loop is CASSPGTNAEQFF. The part of the CDR3 DNA that was read is TGTGCCAGCAGTCCCGGGACAAATGCTGAGCAGTTC.

Turning to this clone: Gene and germline names: mouse. The read ends 1 residue shy of where the CDR3 ends; the end is completed using the germline J gene. The chain joins TRBV31 to TRBJ2-7, with 9 bases lining up with TRBD2. Per the germline V gene, CDR1 is GKSSPN and CDR2 is SITVG. V gave up 1 base and J gave up 5 bases; unmatched junction bases: 3. CDR3 length: 13 residues. The sequenced CDR3 bases are TGTGCCTGGAGTCCGTGGGGGGGCGATGAACAGTAC. Its protein product is CAWSPWGGDEQY. The whole CDR3 protein is CAWSPWGGDEQYF.

Comment on this clone: Germline and genes here are mouse. The read falls 1 residue short of the CDR3 end, and the missing part is taken from the germline J gene. Other DNA sequences of this sample code for an identical CDR3. This chain joins TRBV19 and TRBJ1-1; D uncertain. V was pared by 4 bases and J by 0 bases, with 4 bases between. The CDR3 is 12 residues long. From germline, CDR1 is FNHDT and CDR2 SITEND (reference sequence). The CDR3 loop is CASSRQNTEVFF. CDR3 bases read: TGTGCCAGCAGTCGACAGAACACAGAAGTCTTC.

Note on this clone: Gene names are the mouse ones. The sequenced fragment ends 1 residue before the CDR3 boundary, so the rest is inferred from the germline J gene. The chain employs TRBV13-3 and TRBJ1-1; 7 positions agree with TRBD1. The germline CDR1 and CDR2 sequences are NNHDY and SYVADS. V lost 4 bases and J lost 8; bases outside the gene matches: 5. The CDR3 totals 12 residues. This chain's CDR3 is CASSYRGGEVFF. The covered CDR3 bases are TGTGCCAGCAGTTACAGGGGAGGGGAAGTCTTC.

As concerns this clone: Germline and genes here are mouse. The CDR3 end lies 1 residue beyond the end of the read and is filled in from the germline J gene. This rearrangement joins TRBV31 to TRBJ2-1; 10 bases are a match to TRBD2. Germline V gives CDR1 GKSSPN, CDR2 SITVG. The CDR3 is made up of 16 amino acids. With V trimmed by 1 base and J by 0 bases, 3 bases remained unmatched. CDR3 protein: CAWSPDWGLNYAEQFF. The CDR3 bases that were read are TGTGCCTGGAGTCCGGACTGGGGGCTTAACTATGCTGAGCAGTTC. Full variable domain (remainder filled in from reference TRBV31 and TRBJ2-1): AQTIHQWPVAEIKAVGSPLSLGCTIKGKSSPNLYWYWQATGGTLQQLFYSITVGQVESVVQLNLSASRPKDDQFILSTEKLLLSHSGFYLCAWSPDWGLNYAEQFFGPGTRLTVL.

Turning to this clone: All gene names here are mouse names. Coverage ceases 1 residue before the CDR3 finishes, and the germline J gene fills in the end. The gene calls are TRBV26 and TRBJ2-4; 8 nucleotides agree with TRBD2. The CDR3 contains 14 residues. CDR1 and CDR2 (germline): KGHPV, FQNQEV (reference sequence). After removal of 4 bases from V and 1 base from J, the junction contained 1 base not matched to a gene. Partial CDR3 DNA: TGTGCCAGCAGTCATGGGGGGGGTCAAAACACCTTGTAC. Amino acid sequence: CASSHGGGQNTLY. The full-length CDR3 reads as CASSHGGGQNTLYF.

A remark on this clone: Germline and genes here are mouse. The CDR3 extends 1 residue past the end of the read, so its final part is completed from the germline J gene. This chain connects TRBV26 to TRBJ1-4, with a weak D call TRBD1 (5 bases). The CDR3 has 14 amino acids. CDR1 KGHPV and CDR2 FQNQEV come from the germline V gene (reference sequence). Trimming cost V 3 bases and J 3 bases, with 8 bases left between them. The sequenced part of the CDR3 DNA is TGTGCCAGCAGTCTCCAGGGTGCCAACGAAAGATTATTT. Its protein product is CASSLQGANERLF. The entire CDR3 is CASSLQGANERLFF.

On this clone itself: Genes and germline come from the mouse. The read ends 1 residue early relative to the CDR3; the germline J gene fills the gap. This rearrangement joins TRBV12-1 to TRBJ2-7, with D perhaps matching TRBD1 or TRBD2 (5 bases each). Germline-derived CDR1 and CDR2 are SGHSN and HYEKVE. V lost 4 bases to trimming and J lost 6 bases, with 6 bases between them. The CDR3 spans 10 residues. The part of the CDR3 DNA that was read is TGTGCCAGCTCGGGGCGTGAACAGTAC. Translated: CASSGREQY. The full CDR3 protein reads CASSGREQYF.